The entry below gives a single T cell receptor (beta chain) sequence along with its context. Other DNA sequences in this sample translate to the same CDR3. CDR1 SGHRS and CDR2 YFSETQ come from the germline V gene. This CDR3 contains 14 residues. The V gene end was trimmed by 4 bases and the J gene end by 1 base; junction bases not matched to a gene: 3. This record belongs to a study of blood T cell repertoires in COVID-19. The repertoire was sequenced with immunoSEQ multiplex PCR; TCRdb's copy has only in-frame clones and lacks some. The top ten clones hold under 25% of a sample with under 200,000 clones, roughly nine tenths of them seen once.

The TCR sequence derives from a man aged 55 to 70 with active or convalescent COVID-19. The V and J genes are TRBV5-1 and TRBJ2-5; TRBD2 agrees at 8 bases. The specimen was peripheral blood. The CDR3 is CASSAGTSQETQYF. CDR3 bases: TGCGCCAGCAGCGCCGGGACTAGCCAAGAGACCCAGTACTTC.